The clone carrying this T cell receptor beta chain was seen ten or more times. These data originate in a study of Graves' ophthalmopathy and Graves' hyperthyroidism. The CDR3 spans 14 residues. Deletions cut 0 bases from V and 5 bases from J, with 10 bases between. Germline lookup yields CDR1 ENHRY and CDR2 SYGVKD. Over 18 months of follow-up, stable hyperthyroidism required that no ophthalmopathy appear. Hyperthyroidism patients, aged 18 to 65, were newly diagnosed, under 2 months' duration. From RNA, the CDR3 regions of TCR beta chains were amplified and sequenced. An opening RT-PCR round employed HTBI primers and preceded a second-round multiplex PCR. Using its own MiXCR run on the multiplex PCR reads, TCRdb lists one record per CDR3 protein. The table records 300,000 to 450,000 distinct CDR3 sequences, about 18% of them present only once.

The sequenced sample was peripheral blood. The clonotype was recovered from an adult woman with stable Graves' hyperthyroidism. The chain combines TRBV10-3 with TRBJ1-1, with D uncertain. The CDR3: CAISESQGGTEAFF. The CDR3 DNA follows: TGTGCCATCAGTGAGTCACAAGGAGGGACTGAAGCTTTCTTT.